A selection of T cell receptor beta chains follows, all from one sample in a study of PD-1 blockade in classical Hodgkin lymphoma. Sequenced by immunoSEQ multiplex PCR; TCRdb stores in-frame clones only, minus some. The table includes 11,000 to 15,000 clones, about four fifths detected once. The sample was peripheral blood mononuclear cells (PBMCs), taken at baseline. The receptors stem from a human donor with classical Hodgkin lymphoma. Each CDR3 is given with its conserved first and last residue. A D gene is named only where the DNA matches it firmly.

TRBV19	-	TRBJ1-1	TGTGCCAGTAGTATCCGGATCCTTGGGACTGAAGCTTTCTTT	CASSIRILGTEAFF
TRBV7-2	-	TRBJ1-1	TGTGCCAGCAGCTTCTCCCGGGTTCTGAACACTGAAGCTTTCTTT	CASSFSRVLNTEAFF
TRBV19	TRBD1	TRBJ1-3	TGTGCCAGTAGTATCATAGGGGGCTTTGGAAACACCATATATTTT	CASSIIGGFGNTIYF
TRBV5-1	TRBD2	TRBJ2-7	TGCGCCAGCAGCCTAAGCGGGGGGTTCTCCTACGAGCAGTACTTC	CASSLSGGFSYEQYF
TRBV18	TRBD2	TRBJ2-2	TGTGCCAGCTCACTATATAGCGGGGGGCCACGTTCGAACACCGGGGAGCTGTTTTTT	CASSLYSGGPRSNTGELFF
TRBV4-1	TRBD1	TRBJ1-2	TGCGCCAGCAGCTCCTTGGACAGGCGGATCGGCTACACCTTC	CASSSLDRRIGYTF
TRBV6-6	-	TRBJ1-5	TGTGCCAGCAGTTACTCGGGGGGCTCCAATCAGCCCCAGCATTTT	CASSYSGGSNQPQHF
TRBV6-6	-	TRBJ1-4	TGTGCCAGCAGTTACGAAAAACTGTTTTTT	CASSYEKLFF
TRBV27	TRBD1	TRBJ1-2	TGTGCCAGCAGTTTCGGAGGGACAGGGGTGGGCTACACCTTC	CASSFGGTGVGYTF
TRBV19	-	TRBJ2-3	TGTGCCAGTAGTATCCCGCCGGGTGATCTGGGCACAGATACGCAGTATTTT	CASSIPPGDLGTDTQYF
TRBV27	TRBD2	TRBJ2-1	TGTGCCAGCAGTTTAAGCGGGGACTACAATGAGCAGTTCTTC	CASSLSGDYNEQFF